Following are 22 T cell receptor beta chains from one sample sequenced in a study of Graves' ophthalmopathy and Graves' hyperthyroidism. Amplified TCR beta CDR3 regions were obtained using RNA transcripts as template. Scientists carried out first-round RT-PCR using HTBI primers and then a second-round multiplex PCR. TCRdb passed the multiplex PCR reads through MiXCR, listing each CDR3 protein once. The data contain 680,000 or so distinct CDR3 sequences, approximately 22% of them singletons. The source material was peripheral blood. All receptors derive from a woman between 18 and 29 years old with stable Graves' hyperthyroidism. Some clones in this sample may be carry-over from other donors' samples.

The chain uses TRBV11-1 and TRBJ2-7; 8 nucleotides line up with TRBD1. The CDR3 sequence is 14 residues long. Germline V CDR1 and CDR2: SGHAT, FQDESV (reference sequence). The V segment lost 5 bases and the J segment 3 bases; nucleotides outside the gene matches: 6. DNA for the CDR3: TGTGCCAGCAGCAACCGGGACAGGCACTACGAGCAGTACTTC. Its translation: CASSNRDRHYEQYF.

This clonotype turned up a few times. This chain links TRBV5-1 with TRBJ1-2, with 9 bases fitting TRBD1. CDR3 length equals 15 residues. The V gene end was trimmed by 5 bases and the J gene end by 2 bases; junction bases not matched to a gene: 7. Germline loops: CDR1 SGHRS, CDR2 YFSETQ. The CDR3, as DNA: TGCGCCAGCAGAACCGGGACAGGGCTCAACTATGGCTACACCTTC. Amino acids: CASRTGTGLNYGYTF.

This sequence joins TRBV20-1 and TRBJ1-5, with D perhaps TRBD1 (6 bases). Trimming shortened V by 5 bases and J by 0 bases, and 20 bases separated the two germline ends. The length of the CDR3 is 17 residues. CDR1 DFQATT and CDR2 SNEGSKA come from the germline V gene (reference sequence). For the CDR3, the DNA is TGCAGTGCTGGGCCTAGCCAGGGGCAATATAGCAATCAGCCCCAGCATTTT. Translated: CSAGPSQGQYSNQPQHF.

This clonotype was counted ten times or more. The chain is built from TRBV15 and TRBJ2-7; D is possibly TRBD1 or TRBD2 (5 bases each). The V end was cut by 2 bases, the J end by 6 bases, with 11 bases between. The CDR3 runs to 13 residues. CDR1 and CDR2 (germline): LNHNV, YYDKDF (reference sequence). The CDR3 DNA follows: TGTGCCACCAGCAGACGGGACGTCGCCGAGCAGTACTTC. Its translation is CATSRRDVAEQYF. The variable domain in full, completed from reference TRBV15 and TRBJ2-7, reads DAMVIQNPRYQVTQFGKPVTLSCSQTLNHNVMYWYQQKSSQAPKLLFHYYDKDFNNEADTPDNFQSRRPNTSFCFLDIRSPGLGDTAMYLCATSRRDVAEQYFGPGTRLTVT.

V is TRBV6-1 and J is TRBJ1-6, with 10 bases identical to TRBD1. Germline CDR1 reads MNHNS; CDR2 reads SASEGT. The CDR3 runs to 16 residues. V lost 4 bases to trimming and J lost 6 bases; unmatched junction nucleotides: 6. DNA of the CDR3: TGTGCCAGCAGTGCCCGGGACAGGGGTCCTAATTCACCCCTCCACTTT. Protein product: CASSARDRGPNSPLHF.

This clonotype was seen at least ten times. The V call is TRBV6-5, the J call TRBJ2-7, with 7 bases matching TRBD2. Germline V gene lookup returns CDR1 MNHEY and CDR2 SVGAGI. V shed 2 bases, J shed 5 bases, and the junction held 6 bases outside the gene matches. The CDR3 is made up of 14 amino acids. Here the CDR3 DNA reads TGTGCCAGCAGTTACGAAGCGGGAATTAACGAGCAGTACTTC. This gives the protein CASSYEAGINEQYF.

In this sample, this clonotype turned up many times. At one of its ends the junction is not consistent with the germline gene, which may arise from a read error. J is TRBJ2-7 and V is TRBV12-3 or TRBV12-4, with unresolved D. CDR3 length: 13 residues. The CDR3 DNA follows: TGTGCCAGCAATTTATTCGCGTCCTACGAGCAGTACTTC. This encodes CASNLFASYEQYF.

This chain uses TRBV12-3 or TRBV12-4 with TRBJ2-7; TRBD1 aligns across 7 bases. This CDR3 has 14 amino acids. Unmatched junction bases numbered 8, after V lost 5 bases and J lost 4 bases. In nucleotides, the CDR3 is TGTGCCAGCAGTGCTCCGGGACAGCCTTACGAGCAGTACGTC. Its translation: CASSAPGQPYEQYV.

This clonotype came up many times. The rearrangement links TRBV6-1 to TRBJ1-2; 7 positions match TRBD1. J gave up 3 bases and V 7 bases, and 8 bases lay outside the gene matches. The CDR3 sequence is 14 residues long. Germline CDR1 and CDR2: MNHNS and SASEGT. The CDR3 region is CASTERGTDYGYTF. CDR3 in DNA: TGTGCCAGCACCGAAAGGGGGACAGACTATGGCTACACCTTC.

Note on this clonotype: Relative to the germline gene, one junction end is altered; a read error may explain this. The chain recombines TRBV20-1 with TRBJ1-2; D may be TRBD1 (6 bases). The CDR3 is 14 amino acids. The germline V gene encodes CDR1 DFQATT and CDR2 SNEGSKA (reference sequence). CDR3 amino acids: CSASQGGSNYGFTF. DNA for the CDR3: TGCAGTGCTAGTCAAGGGGGATCTAACTATGGCTTCACCTTC.

Ten or more counts support this clonotype. V usage is TRBV28 and J usage is TRBJ1-1; 9 bases align to TRBD1. The CDR3 extends over 13 amino acids. After removal of 6 bases from V and 6 bases from J, the junction contained 5 bases not matched to a gene. Germline CDR1 and CDR2: MDHEN and SYDVKM. CDR3 residues: CASSPQGAAEAFF. In DNA, the CDR3 is TGTGCCAGCAGCCCACAGGGGGCCGCTGAAGCTTTCTTT.

The gene calls are TRBV20-1 and TRBJ2-7; 7 bases line up with TRBD1. J lost 0 bases, V lost 0 bases, and 5 bases had no gene match. The CDR3 loop spans 15 amino acids. Germline CDR1 is DFQATT and CDR2 is SNEGSKA (reference sequence). The CDR3: CSARDLGQASYEQYF. The DNA for the CDR3 is TGCAGTGCTAGAGATCTTGGACAGGCCTCCTACGAGCAGTACTTC.

This clonotype was observed a few times. This chain joins TRBV6-1 and TRBJ2-5, with no clear D. V lost 0 bases and J lost 4, with 9 bases in between. The CDR3 runs 14 residues. Germline-derived CDR1 and CDR2 are MNHNS and SASEGT. The CDR3 reads CASSEAPYRETQYF. The CDR3, as DNA: TGTGCCAGCAGTGAAGCACCCTACCGAGAGACCCAGTACTTC.

This clonotype was observed a few times. The gene calls are TRBV15 and TRBJ1-5; D gene unclear. Per germline, CDR1 LNHNV and CDR2 YYDKDF (reference sequence). V was pared by 0 bases and J by 6 bases, with 12 bases between. CDR3 length equals 15 residues. CDR3 residues: CATSRDLRGTQPQHF. In nucleotides, the CDR3 is TGTGCCACCAGCAGAGATCTGAGAGGTACTCAGCCCCAGCATTTT. Together with reference TRBV15 and TRBJ1-5, the CDR3 gives the full variable domain: DAMVIQNPRYQVTQFGKPVTLSCSQTLNHNVMYWYQQKSSQAPKLLFHYYDKDFNNEADTPDNFQSRRPNTSFCFLDIRSPGLGDTAMYLCATSRDLRGTQPQHFGDGTRLSIL.

This clonotype was detected many times. V usage is TRBV25-1 and J usage is TRBJ1-3; the D gene is possibly TRBD1 (6 bases). The CDR3 runs to 14 residues. V gave up 3 bases and J gave up 4 bases, with 10 bases separating them. From germline, CDR1 is MGHDK and CDR2 SYGVNS. The CDR3 coding sequence is TGTGCCAGCAGTGAGGACAGAGGGGGAAACACCATATATTTT. It translates to CASSEDRGGNTIYF.

Remarks on this clonotype: A read error is possible here, since a much larger clone lies one base away. The chain links TRBV5-6 to TRBJ1-1; 8 nucleotides match TRBD1. Unmatched junction bases numbered 2, after V lost 4 bases and J lost 0 bases. The CDR3 loop spans 14 amino acids. Germline CDR1 and CDR2: SGHDT and YYEEEE. In nucleotides, the CDR3 is TGTGCCAGCAGCAAGGGACAGGTGAACACTGAAGCTTTCTTT. It translates to CASSKGQVNTEAFF.

This clonotype came up a few times. The chain couples TRBV4-1 to TRBJ1-5; 11 nucleotides match TRBD1. The CDR3 covers 15 residues. The V segment lost 2 bases and the J segment 6 bases; nucleotides outside the gene matches: 3. CDR1 is MGHRA and CDR2 is YSYEKL in the germline V gene. The CDR3 reads CASSQTGTGGQPQHF. The DNA of the CDR3 is TGCGCCAGCAGCCAAACCGGGACAGGGGGTCAGCCCCAGCATTTT.

The chain employs TRBV7-2 and TRBJ1-6; D remains unclear. This CDR3 has 15 residues. CDR1 is SGHTA and CDR2 is FQGNSA in the germline V gene. V dropped 1 base and J dropped 10 bases, with 14 bases sitting between them. CDR3 nucleotide sequence: TGTGCCAGCAGCTTAGTTCTAGGGAGTGGATCACCCCTCCACTTT. This sequence encodes CASSLVLGSGSPLHF.

The sample holds many counts of this clonotype. The chain has TRBV6-2 or TRBV6-3 and TRBJ1-2; 7 nucleotides agree with TRBD1. This CDR3 has 14 amino acids. Germline loops: CDR1 MNHEY, CDR2 SVGEGT. The ends lost 3 bases at V and 4 bases at J; junction bases unmatched: 5. The CDR3 region is CASSYSDRVYGYTF. In nucleotides, the CDR3 is TGTGCCAGCAGTTATTCTGACAGGGTCTATGGCTACACCTTC.

This clonotype was detected ten times or more. This chain connects TRBV28 to TRBJ2-7; 10 positions match TRBD2. The CDR3 is made up of 16 amino acids. The ends lost 1 base at V and 1 base at J; junction bases unmatched: 4. In germline, CDR1 is MDHEN, CDR2 SYDVKM. The CDR3 region is CASSLYGSGRSYEQYF. The CDR3 coding sequence is TGTGCCAGCAGTTTATACGGTAGCGGGAGGTCCTACGAGCAGTACTTC.

This clonotype was recorded many times. The rearrangement links TRBV6-1 to TRBJ1-2; no definite D call. The CDR3 is 13 amino acids. Trimming left V 3 bases short and J 7 bases short, with 12 bases between. Germline loops: CDR1 MNHNS, CDR2 SASEGT. The CDR3 spells CASSELKAGGYTF. Written as DNA, the CDR3 is TGTGCCAGCAGTGAGTTAAAGGCTGGTGGCTACACCTTC.

The chain couples TRBV6-4 to TRBJ2-2, with 9 nucleotides matching TRBD1. This CDR3 contains 19 residues. The germline gives CDR1 MRHNA, CDR2 SNTAGT. Trimming removed 10 bases from V and 4 bases from J; junction bases left unmatched: 22. CDR3 sequence: CATKLGTGGFGQGTGELFF. DNA of the CDR3: TGTGCCACCAAACTAGGAACAGGGGGCTTCGGACAGGGCACCGGGGAGCTGTTTTTT.